This TCR beta chain was retrieved from a study of blood T cell repertoires in COVID-19. About the study: Samples of COVID-19 (acute and convalescent) were obtained from the United States, Italy and Spain. T cells, B-cell-depleted T cells, or PBMCs provided the cDNA or gDNA that served as material.

Original methodology: It was from reference gene primer amplification that nucleated cell counts were estimated. Repertoires were generated with immunoSEQ multiplex PCR, while TCRdb's copy carries only in-frame clones and drops some. The V and J calls and clone size were taken over from that table, and D and trimming were inferred from the DNA. The sample lists some 190,000 clones, approximately 91% occurring once. In germline, CDR1 is MNHNS, CDR2 SASEGT. The CDR3 has 15 residues. Trimming cost V 0 bases and J 5 bases; bases outside gene matches: 4. The V and J genes are TRBV6-1 and TRBJ1-2; TRBD1 matches at 9 bases. The sequencing input was peripheral blood. The receptor's source is a man aged 18-30 years with active or convalescent COVID-19. The CDR3 loop is CASSEALQGAYGYTF. The CDR3 DNA is TGTGCCAGCAGTGAAGCGCTACAGGGGGCTTATGGCTACACCTTC.